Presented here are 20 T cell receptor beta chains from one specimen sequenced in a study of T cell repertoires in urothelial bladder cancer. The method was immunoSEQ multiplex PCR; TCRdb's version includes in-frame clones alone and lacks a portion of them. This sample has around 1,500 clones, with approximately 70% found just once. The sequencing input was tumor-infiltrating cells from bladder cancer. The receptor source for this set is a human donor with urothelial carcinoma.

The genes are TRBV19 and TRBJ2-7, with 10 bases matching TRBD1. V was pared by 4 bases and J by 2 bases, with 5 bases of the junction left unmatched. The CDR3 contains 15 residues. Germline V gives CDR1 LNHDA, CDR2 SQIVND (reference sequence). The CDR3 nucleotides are TGTGCCAGTAGTAAACCGGGACAGGGGACCTACGAGCAGTACTTC. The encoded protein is CASSKPGQGTYEQYF.

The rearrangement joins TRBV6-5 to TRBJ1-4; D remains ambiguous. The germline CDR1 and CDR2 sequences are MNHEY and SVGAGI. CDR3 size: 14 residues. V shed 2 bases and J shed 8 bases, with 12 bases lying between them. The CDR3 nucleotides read TGTGCCAGCAGTTACGGCAGTTGGAGGGAAAAACTGTTTTTT. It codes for CASSYGSWREKLFF.

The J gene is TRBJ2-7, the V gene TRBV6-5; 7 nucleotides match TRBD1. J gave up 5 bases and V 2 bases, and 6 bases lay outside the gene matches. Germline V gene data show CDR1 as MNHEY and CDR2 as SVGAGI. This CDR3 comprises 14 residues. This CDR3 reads CASSYTDRVDEQYF. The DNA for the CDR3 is TGTGCCAGCAGTTACACCGACAGGGTGGACGAGCAGTACTTC.

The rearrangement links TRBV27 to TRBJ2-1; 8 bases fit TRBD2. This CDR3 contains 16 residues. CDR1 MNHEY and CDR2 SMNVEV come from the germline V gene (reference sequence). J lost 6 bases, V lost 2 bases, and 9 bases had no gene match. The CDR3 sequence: CASSLGGLALSNEQFF. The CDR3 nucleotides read TGTGCCAGCAGTTTAGGCGGACTAGCTCTTTCCAATGAGCAGTTCTTC.

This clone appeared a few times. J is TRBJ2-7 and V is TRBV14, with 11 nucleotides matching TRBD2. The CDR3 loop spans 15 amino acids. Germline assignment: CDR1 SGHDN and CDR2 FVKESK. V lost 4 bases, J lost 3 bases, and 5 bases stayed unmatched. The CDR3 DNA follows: TGTGCCAGCAGCCTGGGACTAGCGGCTCTCTACGAGCAGTACTTC. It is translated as CASSLGLAALYEQYF.

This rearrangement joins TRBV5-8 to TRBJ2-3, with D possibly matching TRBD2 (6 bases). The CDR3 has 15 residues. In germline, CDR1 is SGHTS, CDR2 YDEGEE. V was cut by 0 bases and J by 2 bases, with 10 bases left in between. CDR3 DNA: TGTGCCAGCAGCTTGGATGCGGGACTCACAGATACGCAGTATTTT. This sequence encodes CASSLDAGLTDTQYF.

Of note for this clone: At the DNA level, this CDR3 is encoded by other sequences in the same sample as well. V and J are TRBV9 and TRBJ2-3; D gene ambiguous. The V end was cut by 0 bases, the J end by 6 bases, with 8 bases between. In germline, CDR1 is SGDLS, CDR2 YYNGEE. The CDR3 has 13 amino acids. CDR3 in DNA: TGTGCCAGCAGCGTAGAGGTGCCGGATACGCAGTATTTT. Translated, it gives CASSVEVPDTQYF. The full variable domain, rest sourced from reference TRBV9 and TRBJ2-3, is DSGVTQTPKHLITATGQRVTLRCSPRSGDLSVYWYQQSLDQGLQFLIQYYNGEERAKGNILERFSAQQFPDLHSELNLSSLELGDSALYFCASSVEVPDTQYFGPGTRLTVL.

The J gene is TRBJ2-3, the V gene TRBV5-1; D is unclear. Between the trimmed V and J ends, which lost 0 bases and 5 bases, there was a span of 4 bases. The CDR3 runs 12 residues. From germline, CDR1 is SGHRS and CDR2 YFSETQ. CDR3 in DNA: TGCGCCAGCAGCTTGGGAGGAGATACGCAGTATTTT. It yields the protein CASSLGGDTQYF.

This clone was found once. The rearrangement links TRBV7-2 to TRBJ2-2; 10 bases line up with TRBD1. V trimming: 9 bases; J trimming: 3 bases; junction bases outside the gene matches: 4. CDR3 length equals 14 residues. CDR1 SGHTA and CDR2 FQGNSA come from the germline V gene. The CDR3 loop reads CARDRGLYTGELFF. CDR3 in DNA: TGTGCCAGAGACAGGGGGCTCTACACCGGGGAGCTGTTTTTT.

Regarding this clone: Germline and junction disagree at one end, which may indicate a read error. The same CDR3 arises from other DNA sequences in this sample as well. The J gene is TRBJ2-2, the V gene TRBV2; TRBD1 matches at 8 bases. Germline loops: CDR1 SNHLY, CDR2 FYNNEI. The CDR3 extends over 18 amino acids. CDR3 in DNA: TGTGCCAGCAGGGACTGGACAGGGAAGGAAGCGGACGCCGGGGAGTTGTTTTTT. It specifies CASRDWTGKEADAGELFF.

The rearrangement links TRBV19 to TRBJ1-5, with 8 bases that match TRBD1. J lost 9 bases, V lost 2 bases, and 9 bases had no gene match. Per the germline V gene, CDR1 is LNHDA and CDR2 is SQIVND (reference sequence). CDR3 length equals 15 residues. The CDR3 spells CASSILETGDRPQHF. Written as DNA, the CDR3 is TGTGCCAGTAGTATACTGGAGACAGGGGACAGGCCCCAGCATTTT.

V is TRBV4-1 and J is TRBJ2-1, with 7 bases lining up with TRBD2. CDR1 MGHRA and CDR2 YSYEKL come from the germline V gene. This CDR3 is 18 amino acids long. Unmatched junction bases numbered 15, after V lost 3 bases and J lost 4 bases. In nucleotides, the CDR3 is TGCGCCAGCAGCCAGAGCCGGGACTACCTCACGTCTTACAATGAGCAGTTCTTC. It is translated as CASSQSRDYLTSYNEQFF.

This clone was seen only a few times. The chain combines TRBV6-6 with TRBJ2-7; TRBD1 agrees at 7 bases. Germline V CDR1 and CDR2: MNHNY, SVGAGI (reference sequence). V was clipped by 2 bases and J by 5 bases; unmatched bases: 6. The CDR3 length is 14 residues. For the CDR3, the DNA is TGTGCCAGCAGTTACACCGACAGGGTGGACGAGCAGTACTTC. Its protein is CASSYTDRVDEQYF.

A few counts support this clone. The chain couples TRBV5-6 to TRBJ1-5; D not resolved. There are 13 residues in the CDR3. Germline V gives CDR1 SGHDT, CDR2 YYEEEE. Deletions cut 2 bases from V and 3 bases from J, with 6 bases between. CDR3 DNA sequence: TGTGCCAGCAGCTTACGGGCCAATCAGCCCCAGCATTTT. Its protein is CASSLRANQPQHF.

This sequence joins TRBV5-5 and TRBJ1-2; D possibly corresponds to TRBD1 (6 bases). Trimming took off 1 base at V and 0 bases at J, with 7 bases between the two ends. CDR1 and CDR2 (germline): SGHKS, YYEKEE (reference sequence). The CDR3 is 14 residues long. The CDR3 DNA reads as TGTGCCAGCAGCTTGACAGGGACTAACTATGGCTACACCTTC. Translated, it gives CASSLTGTNYGYTF.

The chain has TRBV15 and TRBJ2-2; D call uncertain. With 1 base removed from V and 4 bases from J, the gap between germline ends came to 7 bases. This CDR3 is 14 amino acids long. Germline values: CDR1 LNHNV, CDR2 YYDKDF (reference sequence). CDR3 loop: CATSRGVATGELFF. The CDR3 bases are TGTGCCACCAGCAGAGGAGTAGCCACCGGGGAGCTGTTTTTT. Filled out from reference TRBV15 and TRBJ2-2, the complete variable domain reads DAMVIQNPRYQVTQFGKPVTLSCSQTLNHNVMYWYQQKSSQAPKLLFHYYDKDFNNEADTPDNFQSRRPNTSFCFLDIRSPGLGDTAMYLCATSRGVATGELFFGEGSRLTVL.

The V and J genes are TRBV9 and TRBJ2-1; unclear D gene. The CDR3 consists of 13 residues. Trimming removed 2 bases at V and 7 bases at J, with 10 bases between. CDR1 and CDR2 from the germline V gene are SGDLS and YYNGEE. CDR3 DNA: TGTGCCAGCAGCGTTGCGAGGCAAAATGAGCAGTTCTTC. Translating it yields CASSVARQNEQFF.

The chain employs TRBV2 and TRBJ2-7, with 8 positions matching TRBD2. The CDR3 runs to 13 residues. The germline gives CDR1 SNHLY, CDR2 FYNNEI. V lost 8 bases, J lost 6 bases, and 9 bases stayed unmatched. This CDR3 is CASEPTSVSEQYF. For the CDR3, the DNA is TGTGCCAGCGAACCGACTAGCGTATCCGAGCAGTACTTC.

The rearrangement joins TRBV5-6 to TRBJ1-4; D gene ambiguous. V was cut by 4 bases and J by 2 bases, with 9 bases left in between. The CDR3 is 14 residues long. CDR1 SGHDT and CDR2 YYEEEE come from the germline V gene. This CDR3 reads CASSGPATNEKLFF. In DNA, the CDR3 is TGTGCCAGCAGCGGACCGGCTACTAATGAAAAACTGTTTTTT.

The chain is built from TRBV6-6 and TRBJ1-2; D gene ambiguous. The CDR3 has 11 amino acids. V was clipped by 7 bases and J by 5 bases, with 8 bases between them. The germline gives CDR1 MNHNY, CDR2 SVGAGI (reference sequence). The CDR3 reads CASIGGYGYTF. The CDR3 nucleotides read TGTGCCAGCATCGGTGGGTATGGCTACACCTTC.